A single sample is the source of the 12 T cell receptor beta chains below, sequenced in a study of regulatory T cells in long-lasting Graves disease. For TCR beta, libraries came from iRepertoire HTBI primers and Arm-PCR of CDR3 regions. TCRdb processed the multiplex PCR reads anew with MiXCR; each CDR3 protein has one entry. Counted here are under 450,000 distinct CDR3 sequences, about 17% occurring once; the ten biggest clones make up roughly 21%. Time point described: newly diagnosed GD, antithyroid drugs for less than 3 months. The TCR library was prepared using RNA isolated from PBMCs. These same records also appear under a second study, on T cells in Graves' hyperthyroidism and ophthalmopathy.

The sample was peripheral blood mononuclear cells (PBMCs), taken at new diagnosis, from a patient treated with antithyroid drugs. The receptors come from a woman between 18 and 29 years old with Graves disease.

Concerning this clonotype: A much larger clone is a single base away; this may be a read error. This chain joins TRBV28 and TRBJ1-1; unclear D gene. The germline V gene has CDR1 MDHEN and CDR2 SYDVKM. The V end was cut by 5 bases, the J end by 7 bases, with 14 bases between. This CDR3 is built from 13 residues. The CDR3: CASSTWTEGEAFF. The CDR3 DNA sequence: TGTGCCAGCAGTACATGGACGGAGGGTGAAGCTTTCTTT.

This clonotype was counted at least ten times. CDR3 in amino acids: CASSQGGRTTDTQYF. CDR3 nucleotides: TGTGCCAGCAGCCAAGGAGGCAGAACCACAGATACGCAGTATTTT. The gene calls are TRBV4-2 and TRBJ2-3; D ambiguous. Germline-derived CDR1 and CDR2 are LGHNA and YNFKEQ. This CDR3 region has 15 residues. V was cut by 1 base and J by 2 bases, with 10 bases left in between.

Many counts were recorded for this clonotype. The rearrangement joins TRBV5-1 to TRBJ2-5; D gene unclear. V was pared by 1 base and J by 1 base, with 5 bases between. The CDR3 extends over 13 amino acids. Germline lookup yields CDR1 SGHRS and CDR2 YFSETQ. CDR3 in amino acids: CASSLMGQETQYF. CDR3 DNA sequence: TGCGCCAGCAGCTTGATGGGCCAAGAGACCCAGTACTTC.

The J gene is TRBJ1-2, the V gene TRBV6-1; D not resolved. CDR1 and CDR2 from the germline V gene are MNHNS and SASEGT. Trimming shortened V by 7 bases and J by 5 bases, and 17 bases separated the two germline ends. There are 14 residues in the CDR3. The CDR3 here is CASTNGVQMYGYTF. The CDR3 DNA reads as TGTGCCAGCACCAACGGGGTACAGATGTATGGCTACACCTTC.

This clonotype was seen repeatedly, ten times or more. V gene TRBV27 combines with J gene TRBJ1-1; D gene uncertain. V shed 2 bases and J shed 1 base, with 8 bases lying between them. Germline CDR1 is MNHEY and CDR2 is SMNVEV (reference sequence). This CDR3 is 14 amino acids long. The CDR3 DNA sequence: TGTGCCAGCAGTTTAAAGCTAGGGAACACTGAAGCTTTCTTT. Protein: CASSLKLGNTEAFF.

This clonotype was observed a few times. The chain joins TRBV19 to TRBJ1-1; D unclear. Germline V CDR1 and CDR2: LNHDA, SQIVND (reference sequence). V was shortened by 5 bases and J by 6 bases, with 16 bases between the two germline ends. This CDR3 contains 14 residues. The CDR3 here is CASSAQRAGPEAFF. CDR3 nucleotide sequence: TGTGCCAGTAGTGCTCAACGGGCAGGACCTGAAGCTTTCTTT.

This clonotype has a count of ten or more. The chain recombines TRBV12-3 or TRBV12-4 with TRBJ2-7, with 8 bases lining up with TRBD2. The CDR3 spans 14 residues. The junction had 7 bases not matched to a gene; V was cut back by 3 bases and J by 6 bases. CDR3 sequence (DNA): TGTGCCAGCAGTTTTGGACTAGCTTCCCTCGAGCAGTACTTC. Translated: CASSFGLASLEQYF.

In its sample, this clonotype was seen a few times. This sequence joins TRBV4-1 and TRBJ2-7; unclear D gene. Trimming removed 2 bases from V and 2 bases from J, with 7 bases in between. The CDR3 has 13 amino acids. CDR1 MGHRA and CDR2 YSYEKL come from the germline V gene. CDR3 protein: CASSQTDAYEQYF. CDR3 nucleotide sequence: TGCGCCAGCAGCCAAACCGATGCCTACGAGCAGTACTTC.

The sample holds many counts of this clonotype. Here the CDR3 reads CASSLKAVGELFF. The CDR3 bases are TGTGCCAGCAGCTTAAAGGCGGTCGGGGAGCTGTTTTTT. The V gene is TRBV11-3, the J gene TRBJ2-2, with unresolved D. Germline V gives CDR1 SGHNT, CDR2 YENEEA. The germline V and J ends were trimmed by 2 bases and 7 bases, with 8 bases remaining between them. The length of the CDR3 is 13 residues.

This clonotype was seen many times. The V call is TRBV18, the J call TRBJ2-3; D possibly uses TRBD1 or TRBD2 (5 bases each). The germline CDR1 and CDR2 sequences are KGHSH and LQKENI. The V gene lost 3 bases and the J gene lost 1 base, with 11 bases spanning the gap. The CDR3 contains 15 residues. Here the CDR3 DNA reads TGTGCCAGCTCACCCAATCTGGGGGGCACAGATACGCAGTATTTT. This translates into CASSPNLGGTDTQYF.

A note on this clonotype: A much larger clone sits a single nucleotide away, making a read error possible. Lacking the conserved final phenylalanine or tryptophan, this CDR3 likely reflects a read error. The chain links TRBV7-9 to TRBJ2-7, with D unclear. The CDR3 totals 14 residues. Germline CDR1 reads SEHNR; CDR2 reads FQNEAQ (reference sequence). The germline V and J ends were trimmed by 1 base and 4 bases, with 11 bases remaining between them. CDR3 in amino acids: CASSLGVLVYEQYL. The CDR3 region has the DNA TGTGCCAGCAGCTTAGGTGTCTTGGTGTACGAGCAGTACCTC.

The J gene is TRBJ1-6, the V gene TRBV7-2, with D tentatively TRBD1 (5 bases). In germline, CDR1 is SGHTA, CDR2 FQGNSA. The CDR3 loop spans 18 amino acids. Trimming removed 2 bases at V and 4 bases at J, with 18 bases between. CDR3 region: CASSLPAGRPRYNSPLHF. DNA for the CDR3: TGTGCCAGCAGCTTACCGGCGGGACGTCCGAGGTATAATTCACCCCTCCACTTT.